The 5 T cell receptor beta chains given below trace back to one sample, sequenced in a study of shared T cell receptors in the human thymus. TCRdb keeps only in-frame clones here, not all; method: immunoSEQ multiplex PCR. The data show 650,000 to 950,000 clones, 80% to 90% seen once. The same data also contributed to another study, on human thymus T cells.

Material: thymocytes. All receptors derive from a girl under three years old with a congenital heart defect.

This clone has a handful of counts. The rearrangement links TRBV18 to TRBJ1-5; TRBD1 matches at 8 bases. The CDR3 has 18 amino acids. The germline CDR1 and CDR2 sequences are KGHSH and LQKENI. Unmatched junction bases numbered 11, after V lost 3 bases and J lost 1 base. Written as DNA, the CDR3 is TGTGCCAGCTCACCCGGGACAGGAAGGGACGGAAGCAATCAGCCCCAGCATTTT. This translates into CASSPGTGRDGSNQPQHF.

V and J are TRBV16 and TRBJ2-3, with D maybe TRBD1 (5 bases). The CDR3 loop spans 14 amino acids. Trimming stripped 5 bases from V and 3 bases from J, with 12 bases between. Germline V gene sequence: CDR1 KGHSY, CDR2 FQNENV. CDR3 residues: CASSEGVGTDTQYF. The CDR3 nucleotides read TGTGCCAGCAGCGAAGGGGTAGGGACAGATACGCAGTATTTT.

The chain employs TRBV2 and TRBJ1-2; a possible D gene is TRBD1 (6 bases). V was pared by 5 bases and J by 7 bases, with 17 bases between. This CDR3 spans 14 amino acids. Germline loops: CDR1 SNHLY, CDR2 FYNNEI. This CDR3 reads CASSSPVLQGGYTF. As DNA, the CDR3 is TGTGCCAGCAGTTCCCCAGTTTTACAGGGTGGCTACACCTTC.

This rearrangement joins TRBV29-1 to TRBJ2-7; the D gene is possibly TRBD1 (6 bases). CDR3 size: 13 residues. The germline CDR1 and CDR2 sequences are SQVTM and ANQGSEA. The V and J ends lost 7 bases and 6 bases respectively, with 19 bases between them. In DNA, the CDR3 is TGCAGCGCTATCACAGGGTTCCCCTCCGAGCAGTACTTC. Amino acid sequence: CSAITGFPSEQYF.

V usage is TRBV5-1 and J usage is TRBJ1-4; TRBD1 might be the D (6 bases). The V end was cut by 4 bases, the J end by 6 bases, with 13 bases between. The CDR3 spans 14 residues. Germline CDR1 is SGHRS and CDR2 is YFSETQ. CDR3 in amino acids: CASSIDRRDEKLFF. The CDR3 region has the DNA TGCGCCAGCAGCATCGACAGGCGGGATGAAAAACTGTTTTTT.